What follows describes a single T cell receptor (beta chain). Its target is unknown. This record comes from a study of T cell responses to AZD1222 COVID-19 vaccine. General study results and limits: Repertoire sampling was restricted to post-peak T cell response timepoints. Clonal diversity may have been underestimated in mostly white British donors. Spike was spanned by vaccine-associated CD4 TCRs, with dominance at 160-218 and 743-854. Increases in Spike-specific TCR breadth and depth were seen after two AZD1222 doses.

Germline lookup yields CDR1 GTSNPN and CDR2 SVGIG (reference sequence). With 8 bases clipped from V and 0 bases from J, the junction kept 7 bases outside the gene matches. This CDR3 contains 14 residues. Sequencing was performed with immunoSEQ multiplex PCR; in TCRdb, only in-frame clones are kept and a portion is missing. Of some 100,000 clones in the sample, more than 85% were seen once. The sequence was collected from an adult who received the AZD1222 COVID-19 vaccine. This specimen consisted of peripheral blood, obtained 28 days after the second AZD1222 dose. The gene calls are TRBV30 and TRBJ1-3; 7 positions agree with TRBD1. The CDR3 loop is CAHGTVFSGNTIYF. The DNA of the CDR3 is TGTGCCCATGGGACAGTCTTCTCTGGAAACACCATATATTTT.